Listed below are T cell receptor beta chains from one sample, sequenced in a study of blood T cell repertoires in COVID-19. Generated by immunoSEQ multiplex PCR, the TCRdb table keeps only in-frame clones and is missing some. The table records 54,000 or so clones, about 84% of them present only once. The sample taken for sequencing was peripheral blood. These receptors came from a woman older than 75 with acute or convalescent COVID-19. The conserved cysteine and the conserved F or W are not part of the CDR3 here. A D gene is named only where the DNA matches it firmly.

d_call v_call cdr3_aa
. TRBV19 ASISRGSGNTIY
. TRBV7-7 ASSLGGARNEKLF
. TRBV6-6 ASRGVATNEKLF
TRBD2 TRBV5-1 ASSSGGSSYNEQF
TRBD1 TRBV3-1/TRBV3-2 ASSQDYRTGYSSPLH
. TRBV6-1 ASSERAANTGELF
. TRBV5-1 ASSLGGRNTEAF
. TRBV28 ASSLWSGFGYNSPLH
TRBD1 TRBV6-2/TRBV6-3 ASSLRFGTGISSNQPQH
TRBD1 TRBV18 ASSPGGGSDTEAF
TRBD1 TRBV7-9 ASSLDRVNGYT
. TRBV7-3 ASSSSVNEQF
. TRBV11-3 ASSRPQGRYTEAF
. TRBV18 ASSPDKSQPQH
. TRBV15 ATSKRGARDEQF
TRBD1 TRBV4-1 ASSQDVQGAATGTEAF
TRBD2 TRBV10-3 AITQRLAGGGATNSYNEQF
. TRBV12-5 ASGHRVNTEAF
. TRBV29-1 SVEELVNEKLF
TRBD1 TRBV19 ASSLGQGPLEQY
. TRBV2 ASKSWTENTEAF
. TRBV5-6 ASSWEKGVGGPLH
TRBD1 TRBV6-1 ASSLDRGYQPQH
. TRBV30 AGTLKSYNEQF
TRBD1 TRBV5-1 ASSLDRGLNQPQH
. TRBV3-1/TRBV3-2 ASSPTAGAYEQY
. TRBV5-1 ASSSGTNSNQPQH
TRBD1 TRBV7-8 ASSFGQGANSPLH
TRBD1 TRBV7-9 ASSPWGTGNTEAF
TRBD1 TRBV27 ASSLDRIRSPLH
TRBD2 TRBV7-8 ASSPGLAGEIYNEQF
. TRBV2 ASKQDTGWGNYGYT
. TRBV3-1/TRBV3-2 ASSQYTPLLLF
TRBD2 TRBV2 ASSELAGGVSTDTQY
TRBD1 TRBV7-7 ASSSMDRASYNEQF
. TRBV2 ASSLGGGRNQPQH
TRBD2 TRBV6-6 ASTERGSGDTQY
. TRBV2 ASSEKVPGFSSPLH